Below, 19 T cell receptor beta chains from the same sample are listed, as sequenced in a study of cytomegalovirus exposure and HLA in healthy donors. Profiled with immunoSEQ multiplex PCR; TCRdb holds only in-frame clones, not every one. The top ten hold 1.7% of the sample, which has some 120,000 clones, approximately 95% seen once. Sequenced: PBMCs. All receptors derive from a man between 18 and 29 years old in good health and CMV-seronegative.

The chain is built from TRBV6-5 and TRBJ1-1; a weak D match, TRBD1 (5 bases). The V gene lost 8 bases and the J gene lost 7 bases, with 14 bases spanning the gap. CDR1 is MNHEY and CDR2 is SVGAGI in the germline V gene. The CDR3 is 12 residues long. In nucleotides, the CDR3 is TGTGCCAGCCGTTCGGGCAGGGATGAAGCTTTCTTT. Protein: CASRSGRDEAFF.

The chain is built from TRBV6-1 and TRBJ2-1, with 7 bases lining up with TRBD1. The CDR3 runs 13 residues. Per germline, CDR1 MNHNS and CDR2 SASEGT. Trimming cost V 8 bases and J 6 bases; bases outside gene matches: 7. CDR3 bases: TGTGCCAGCGAATCCGGGACAGTCAATGAGCAGTTCTTC. Protein product: CASESGTVNEQFF.

This chain joins TRBV19 and TRBJ2-7, with TRBD1 identical over 9 bases. The CDR3 is 14 amino acids. Trimming cost V 6 bases and J 5 bases; bases outside gene matches: 8. The germline gives CDR1 LNHDA, CDR2 SQIVND (reference sequence). The CDR3 DNA follows: TGTGCCAGTAGGGGACCGGGACAGGGAAACGAGCAGTACTTC. This encodes CASRGPGQGNEQYF.

V is TRBV12-5 and J is TRBJ2-7; no firm D call. There are 12 residues in the CDR3. Germline-derived CDR1 and CDR2 are LGHNT and FRNRAP. V was clipped by 3 bases and J by 3 bases, with 6 bases between them. CDR3 sequence: CASGFNVYEQYF. The CDR3 DNA sequence: TGTGCTAGTGGTTTCAATGTCTACGAGCAGTACTTC. The full variable domain, with the rest looked up from reference TRBV12-5 and TRBJ2-7, is DARVTQTPRHKVTEMGQEVTMRCQPILGHNTVFWYRQTMMQGLELLAYFRNRAPLDDSGMPKDRFSAEMPDATLATLKIQPSEPRDSAVYFCASGFNVYEQYFGPGTRLTVT.

The chain uses TRBV14 and TRBJ2-7, with 7 bases aligning to TRBD2. CDR3 length: 15 amino acids. J was trimmed by 3 bases and V by 4 bases; bases with no gene match: 9. Germline V gives CDR1 SGHDN, CDR2 FVKESK. The CDR3 region is CASSPTAGPDYEQYF. The CDR3 DNA reads as TGTGCCAGCAGCCCGACAGCGGGGCCGGACTACGAGCAGTACTTC.

The chain employs TRBV5-4 and TRBJ2-1; TRBD2 might be the D (6 bases). CDR3 size: 16 residues. The germline V gene has CDR1 SGHNT and CDR2 YYREEE (reference sequence). Between the trimmed V and J ends, which lost 3 bases and 1 base, there was a span of 14 bases. The CDR3 here is CASSSELAKSYNEQFF. CDR3 DNA sequence: TGTGCCAGCAGCTCAGAACTAGCCAAATCCTACAATGAGCAGTTCTTC.

The CDR3 DNA sequence: TGTGCCAGCAGCTTCTGGAGAGAGACCCAGTACTTC. It is translated as CASSFWRETQYF. The chain employs TRBV7-2 and TRBJ2-5; unclear D gene. The germline V gene encodes CDR1 SGHTA and CDR2 FQGNSA. V was clipped by 3 bases and J by 4 bases, with 6 bases between them. The CDR3 has 12 amino acids. The entire variable domain, with the rest obtained from reference TRBV7-2 and TRBJ2-5, is as follows: GAGVSQSPSNKVTEKGKDVELRCDPISGHTALYWYRQSLGQGLEFLIYFQGNSAPDKSGLPSDRFSAERTGGSVSTLTIQRTQQEDSAVYLCASSFWRETQYFGPGTRLLVL.

This clone was seen just once. V gene TRBV9 combines with J gene TRBJ2-6, with 7 bases lining up with TRBD2. Looked up from germline, CDR1 is SGDLS and CDR2 is YYNGEE. This CDR3 region has 18 residues. Trimming removed 3 bases from V and 0 bases from J; junction bases left unmatched: 9. The CDR3, as DNA: TGTGCCAGCAGCGGGGTGGGAGGGGACCTCTCTGGGGCCAACGTCCTGACTTTC. Translation gives CASSGVGGDLSGANVLTF. The whole variable domain, filled in from reference TRBV9 and TRBJ2-6, reads DSGVTQTPKHLITATGQRVTLRCSPRSGDLSVYWYQQSLDQGLQFLIQYYNGEERAKGNILERFSAQQFPDLHSELNLSSLELGDSALYFCASSGVGGDLSGANVLTFGAGSRLTVL.

The rearrangement joins TRBV15 to TRBJ2-1; 10 bases line up with TRBD2. The CDR3 sequence is 15 residues long. In germline, CDR1 is LNHNV, CDR2 YYDKDF (reference sequence). V dropped 3 bases and J dropped 5; count of bases not matched to a gene: 4. The CDR3 DNA follows: TGTGCCACCAGCAGGGGACTAGCGAGCGACAATGAGCAGTTCTTC. Translation: CATSRGLASDNEQFF.

A remark on this clone: The DNA is left out, because the CDR3 cannot be placed on it with certainty; the CDR3 is given as TCRdb lists it. The rearrangement joins TRBV19 to TRBJ2-5; the DNA was not used to check the table's D call, TRBD2. Germline-derived CDR1 and CDR2 are LNHDA and SQIVND (reference sequence). Termini included, the CDR3 measures 14 amino acids. This CDR3 is CASTSGSGRETQYF.

The V and J genes are TRBV6-6 and TRBJ2-1, with TRBD2 identical over 8 bases. The junction had 16 bases not matched to a gene; V was cut back by 8 bases and J by 10 bases. There are 15 residues in the CDR3. CDR1 MNHNY and CDR2 SVGAGI come from the germline V gene (reference sequence). The DNA of the CDR3 is TGTGCCAGCTCGCGGACACCGGGACTAGAAGACGAGCAGTTCTTC. This codes for CASSRTPGLEDEQFF.

This chain links TRBV19 with TRBJ1-4; D is ambiguous. Germline loops: CDR1 LNHDA, CDR2 SQIVND (reference sequence). The CDR3 has 14 residues. Trimming took off 3 bases at V and 0 bases at J, with 5 bases between the two ends. CDR3 in amino acids: CASSIKSTNEKLFF. CDR3 coding DNA: TGTGCCAGTAGTATCAAATCAACTAATGAAAAACTGTTTTTT.

The rearrangement links TRBV4-3 to TRBJ2-5; tentative D call: TRBD2 (6 bases). The CDR3 is made up of 14 amino acids. Trimming removed 1 base from V and 5 bases from J, with 11 bases in between. Germline assignment: CDR1 LGHNA and CDR2 YSLEER. In DNA form, the CDR3 reads TGCGCCAGCAGCCAAGTCGGAGGGTTGGAGACCCAGTACTTC. It translates to CASSQVGGLETQYF.

The genes are TRBV28 and TRBJ2-7, with 7 positions matching TRBD1. The CDR3 spans 15 residues. The germline gives CDR1 MDHEN, CDR2 SYDVKM. The ends lost 4 bases at V and 0 bases at J; junction bases unmatched: 6. CDR3 nucleotide sequence: TGTGCCAGCAGTTGGACAGGCGGAATCTCCTACGAGCAGTACTTC. It codes for CASSWTGGISYEQYF.

A word on this clone: Other DNA sequences in this sample translate to the same CDR3. The chain joins TRBV30 to TRBJ2-1; 9 nucleotides match TRBD1. J gave up 2 bases and V 7 bases, and 9 bases lay outside the gene matches. Germline-derived CDR1 and CDR2 are GTSNPN and SVGIG (reference sequence). CDR3 length: 15 residues. The CDR3 is CASVYRDRAYNEQFF. As DNA, the CDR3 is TGTGCCTCCGTATACCGGGACAGGGCCTACAATGAGCAGTTCTTC.

This clone occurred once. The chain links TRBV28 to TRBJ1-2, with TRBD1 matching over 7 bases. The CDR3 covers 15 residues. Germline-derived CDR1 and CDR2 are MDHEN and SYDVKM. Trimming cost V 5 bases and J 3 bases; bases outside gene matches: 9. The CDR3 sequence: CASSPTDRDYYGYTF. CDR3 nucleotides: TGTGCCAGCAGTCCCACCGACAGGGACTACTATGGCTACACCTTC.

The gene calls are TRBV19 and TRBJ2-3, with a possible D match to TRBD1 (5 bases). CDR1 LNHDA and CDR2 SQIVND come from the germline V gene (reference sequence). CDR3 length: 13 residues. Deletions cut 5 bases from V and 3 bases from J, with 9 bases between. The CDR3 protein is CASSDSSTDTQYF. The CDR3 coding sequence is TGTGCCAGTAGTGACAGTTCAACAGATACGCAGTATTTT.

In this sample, this clone turned up once. In DNA, the CDR3 is TGTGCCTGGAGTGTACTCGCGGGATTCGGCACTGAAGCTTTCTTT. Amino acid sequence: CAWSVLAGFGTEAFF. The chain recombines TRBV30 with TRBJ1-1; no clear D gene. The V end lost 0 bases, the J end lost 4 bases, and 15 bases lay between the germline ends. This CDR3 has 15 residues. Germline-derived CDR1 and CDR2 are GTSNPN and SVGIG (reference sequence). Combining the CDR3 with reference TRBV30 and TRBJ1-1 gives the whole variable domain SQTIHQWPATLVQPVGSPLSLECTVEGTSNPNLYWYRQAAGRGLQLLFYSVGIGQISSEVPQNLSASRPQDRQFILSSKKLLLSDSGFYLCAWSVLAGFGTEAFFGQGTRLTVV.

The V call is TRBV7-2, the J call TRBJ2-1; D unresolved. From germline, CDR1 is SGHTA and CDR2 FQGNSA. Deletions cut 0 bases from V and 8 bases from J, with 8 bases between. The CDR3 consists of 13 residues. The CDR3 DNA reads as TGTGCCAGCAGCTTAGCGTCGAGCGATGAGCAGTTCTTC. This sequence encodes CASSLASSDEQFF. Drawing the rest from reference TRBV7-2 and TRBJ2-1, the complete variable domain is GAGVSQSPSNKVTEKGKDVELRCDPISGHTALYWYRQSLGQGLEFLIYFQGNSAPDKSGLPSDRFSAERTGGSVSTLTIQRTQQEDSAVYLCASSLASSDEQFFGPGTRLTVL.